The clone carrying this T cell receptor beta chain was counted only a few times. The data derive from a study of blood T cell repertoires in COVID-19. Study details: PBMCs, B-cell-depleted T cells, or T cells were the source of the cDNA or gDNA that made up the material.

This CDR3 spans 14 amino acids. Germline loops: CDR1 WNHNN, CDR2 SYGVQD (reference sequence). V lost 2 bases, J lost 12 bases, and 9 bases stayed unmatched. Per the original methods: Cell counts per sample came from amplifying reference gene primers. Data came from immunoSEQ multiplex PCR; TCRdb stores just in-frame clones and leaves some out. V, J and clone size are those of that table, while D and trimming were read from the DNA. The sample carries 150,000 or so clones, approximately 84% recorded once. This receptor was obtained from a man between 35 and 55 years old who had recovered from COVID-19. This chain uses TRBV10-1 with TRBJ1-4, with TRBD1 matching 7 bases. Sequencing was performed on peripheral blood. CDR3 nucleotide sequence: TGCGCCAGCAGTGAGGACAGGGTGTTCGAAGAACTGTTTTTT. This gives the protein CASSEDRVFEELFF.